The rows below give T cell receptor beta chains drawn from one sample of a study of blood T cell repertoires in COVID-19. Measured with immunoSEQ multiplex PCR; TCRdb has only the in-frame clones, and not every one. Of some 100,000 clones in the sample, 86% were seen once. Sequencing input: peripheral blood. Every receptor here comes from a human donor in a cohort sampled during active COVID-19. The CDR3 runs from the conserved cysteine through the conserved F or W. The order of the fields is D gene, J gene, V gene, CDR3 protein. A D gene is named only where the DNA matches it firmly.

-	TRBJ1-3	TRBV10-3	CAISDTGRGNSGNTIYF
-	TRBJ2-2	TRBV6-1	CASSEALMTGAGELFF
-	TRBJ2-3	TRBV6-5	CASAVQTQGADTQYF
-	TRBJ1-5	TRBV19	CASSIDLYRARAPESSNQPQHF
TRBD1	TRBJ1-2	TRBV5-1	CASRTGSFGYTF
TRBD1	TRBJ2-7	TRBV27	CASSFGTGSREQYF
-	TRBJ1-2	TRBV5-4	CASSPPPGVNYGYTF
TRBD2	TRBJ2-1	TRBV5-4	CASRTMTSGANNEQFF
-	TRBJ1-2	TRBV2	CASIPGGGGYTF
-	TRBJ2-5	TRBV27	CASRGGTRQGTQYF
TRBD1	TRBJ2-5	TRBV11-2	CASEGAGETQYF
TRBD1	TRBJ2-7	TRBV27	CASSLLGQAYEQYF
-	TRBJ2-6	TRBV2	CASSESGAASSGANVLTF
TRBD1	TRBJ1-5	TRBV7-9	CASSFEALTGASNQPQHF
TRBD1	TRBJ2-1	TRBV18	CASSKQGSHNEQFF